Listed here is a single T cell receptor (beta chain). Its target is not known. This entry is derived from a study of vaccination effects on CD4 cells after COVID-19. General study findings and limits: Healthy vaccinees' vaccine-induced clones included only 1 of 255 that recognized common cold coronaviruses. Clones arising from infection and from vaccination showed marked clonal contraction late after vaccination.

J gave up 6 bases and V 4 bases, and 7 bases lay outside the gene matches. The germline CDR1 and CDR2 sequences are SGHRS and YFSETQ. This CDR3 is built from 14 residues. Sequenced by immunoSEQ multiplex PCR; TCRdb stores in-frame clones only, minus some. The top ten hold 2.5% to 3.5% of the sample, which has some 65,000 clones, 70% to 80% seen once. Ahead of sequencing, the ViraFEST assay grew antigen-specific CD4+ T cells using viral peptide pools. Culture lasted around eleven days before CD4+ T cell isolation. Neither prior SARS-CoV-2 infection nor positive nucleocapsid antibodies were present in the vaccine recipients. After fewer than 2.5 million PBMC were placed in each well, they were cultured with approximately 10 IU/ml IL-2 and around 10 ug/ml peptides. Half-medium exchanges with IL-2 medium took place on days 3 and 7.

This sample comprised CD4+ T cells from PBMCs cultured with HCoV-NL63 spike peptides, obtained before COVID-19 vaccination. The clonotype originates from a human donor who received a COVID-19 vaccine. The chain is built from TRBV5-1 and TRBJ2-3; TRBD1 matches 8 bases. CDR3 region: CASSPRDRLDTQYF. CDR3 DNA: TGCGCCAGCAGCCCCCGGGACAGGTTGGATACGCAGTATTTT.